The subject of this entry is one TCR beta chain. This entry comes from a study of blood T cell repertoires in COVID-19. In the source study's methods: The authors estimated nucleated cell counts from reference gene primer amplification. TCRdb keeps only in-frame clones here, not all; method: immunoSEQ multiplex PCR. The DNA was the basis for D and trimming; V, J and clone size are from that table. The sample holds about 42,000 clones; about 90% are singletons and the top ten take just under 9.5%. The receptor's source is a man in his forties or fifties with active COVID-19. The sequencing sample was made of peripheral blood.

The CDR3 loop is CASSLTQQGRSEQYF. The DNA for the CDR3 is TGTGCCAGCAGTTTAACTCAACAGGGCAGGAGCGAGCAGTACTTC. The chain employs TRBV28 and TRBJ2-5, with a possible D match to TRBD1 (6 bases). The J call may not be correct, given that the DNA end is closer to TRBJ2-7. This CDR3 is built from 15 residues. CDR1 is MDHEN and CDR2 is SYDVKM in the germline V gene.